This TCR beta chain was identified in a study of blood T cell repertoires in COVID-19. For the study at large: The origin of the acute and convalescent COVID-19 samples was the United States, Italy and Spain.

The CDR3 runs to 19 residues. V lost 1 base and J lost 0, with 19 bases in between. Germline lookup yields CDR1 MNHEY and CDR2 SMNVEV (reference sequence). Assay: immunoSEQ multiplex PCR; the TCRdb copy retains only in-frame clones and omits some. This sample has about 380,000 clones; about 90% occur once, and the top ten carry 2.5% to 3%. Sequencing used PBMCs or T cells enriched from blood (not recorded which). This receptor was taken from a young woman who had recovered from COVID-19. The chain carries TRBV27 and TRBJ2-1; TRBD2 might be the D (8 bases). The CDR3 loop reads CASSLWSSGGQSSYNEQFF. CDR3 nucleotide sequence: TGTGCCAGCAGTTTATGGTCCAGCGGGGGACAGAGCTCCTACAATGAGCAGTTCTTC.